A single TCR beta chain is shown here with its context. V dropped 5 bases and J dropped 5 bases, with 15 bases sitting between them. CDR1 and CDR2 (germline): SGHTA, FQGNSA. The length of the CDR3 is 14 residues. The source of the sample is a study of T cell responses to AZD1222 COVID-19 vaccine. The table came from immunoSEQ multiplex PCR; TCRdb's copy has only in-frame clones and leaves some out. The sample has over 85,000 clones, 75% to 90% seen once. This chain joins TRBV7-2 and TRBJ1-2, with D unclear. The receptor was isolated from an adult in good health. The sequences come from peripheral blood, collected on day 0 of AZD1222 vaccination. This CDR3 is CASSPFGGSYGYTF. DNA for the CDR3: TGTGCCAGCAGCCCATTTGGAGGGTCGTATGGCTACACCTTC. Filled out from reference TRBV7-2 and TRBJ1-2, the complete variable domain reads GAGVSQSPSNKVTEKGKDVELRCDPISGHTALYWYRQSLGQGLEFLIYFQGNSAPDKSGLPSDRFSAERTGGSVSTLTIQRTQQEDSAVYLCASSPFGGSYGYTFGSGTRLTVV.